This TCR beta chain was retrieved from a study of T-cell memory formation after mild COVID-19. Study-wide context: Each donor largely had its own TCR clusters.

TCRdb recomputed calls from the 5' RACE reads with MiXCR, one row per CDR3 protein. The sample has approximately 150,000 distinct CDR3 sequences, under 7% seen once. This CDR3 region has 14 residues. V was cut by 11 bases and J by 1 base, with 17 bases left in between. General observations from the study: Memory cells collected pre-infection included some clones that later responded, suggesting cross-reactive memory joined. What remained unconfirmed was the SARS-CoV-2 specificity of second-wave clones peaking on day 37. Clones that contracted clustered mainly in CM and EM if CD4+ and in EMRA if CD8+.

This clonotype came up many times. Its antigen is currently unknown. This sequence joins TRBV12-3 or TRBV12-4 and TRBJ1-1; D is perhaps TRBD1 (5 bases). The receptor comes from an adult woman who had mild COVID-19 (a few samples of this study predate the infection). Cell type and time point are not known. The specimen was PBMCs or a T cell subset sorted from them (not recorded which). The DNA for the CDR3 is TGTGCCCTCCAAGGGGCTGACCGGAACACTGAAGCTTTCTTT. Protein product: CALQGADRNTEAFF.